This T cell receptor beta chain emerged from a study of cytomegalovirus exposure and HLA in healthy donors. Regarding this clone: Antigen specificity is unknown.

There are 19 residues in the CDR3. V lost 5 bases, J lost 2 bases, and 15 bases stayed unmatched. Germline V gene lookup returns CDR1 SGHVS and CDR2 FNYEAQ. The PCR made use of 60 Vbeta and 13 Jbeta primers. Per the study methods: A later analysis tallied approximately 78 million unique TCR beta chains, around 9.9 million of them shared. Repertoires were generated with immunoSEQ multiplex PCR, while TCRdb's copy carries only in-frame clones and drops some. The D gene and trimming were derived from the DNA, and the V and J assignments and clone size from that table. Among 100,000 to 150,000 clones listed, about 79% were seen once. The study's findings and limits: Reportedly, fewer N-insertions than the approximately 600-donor mean appeared in an Asian-associated ancestry cluster in a later analysis. Most likely, a cluster of highly shared sequence variants arose as a sequencing artifact.

Sequences were obtained from PBMCs. The genes are TRBV7-6 and TRBJ2-3, with 11 bases lining up with TRBD2. The source of this sequence is a man aged 50-59 years in good health and CMV-seronegative. As DNA, the CDR3 is TGTGCCAGCAGCACATTGATCCAGACTAGCGGGACCTTCACAGATACGCAGTATTTT. It translates to CASSTLIQTSGTFTDTQYF.